This T cell receptor (beta chain) was sequenced during a study of OX40 agonist ivuxolimab in advanced cancers. Sequencing was performed with immunoSEQ multiplex PCR; in TCRdb, only in-frame clones are kept and a portion is missing. The sample comprises roughly 70,000 clones, approximately 88% of which are singletons, and 0.45% to 0.6% rests with the top ten. With V trimmed by 4 bases and J by 3 bases, 5 bases remained unmatched. The V gene's germline CDR1 is LNHDA and CDR2 SQIVND (reference sequence). The CDR3 is 15 amino acids. The chain combines TRBV19 with TRBJ1-5, with 8 nucleotides matching TRBD1. The source material was CD4+ or CD8+ T cells sorted from blood, sampled in a trial of the OX40 agonist ivuxolimab. The receptor was isolated from an adult with an advanced solid tumor such as melanoma, head and neck, liver or kidney cancer. The CDR3 DNA is TGTGCCAGTAGTAAGACAGGGGATGACAATCAGCCCCAGCATTTT. Translating it yields CASSKTGDDNQPQHF.